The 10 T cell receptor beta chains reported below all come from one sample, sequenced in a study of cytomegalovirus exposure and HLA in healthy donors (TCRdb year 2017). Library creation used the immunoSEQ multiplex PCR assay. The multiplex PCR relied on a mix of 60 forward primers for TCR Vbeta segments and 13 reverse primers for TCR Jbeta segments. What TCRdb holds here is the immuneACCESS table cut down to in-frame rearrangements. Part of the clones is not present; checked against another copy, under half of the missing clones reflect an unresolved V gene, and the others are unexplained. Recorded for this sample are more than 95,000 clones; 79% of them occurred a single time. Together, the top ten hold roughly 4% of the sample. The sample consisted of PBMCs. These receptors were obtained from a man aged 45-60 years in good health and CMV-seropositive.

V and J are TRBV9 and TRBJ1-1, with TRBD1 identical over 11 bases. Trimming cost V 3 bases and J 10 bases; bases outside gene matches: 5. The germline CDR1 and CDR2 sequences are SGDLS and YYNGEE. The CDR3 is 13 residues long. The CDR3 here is CASSAGQGARAFF. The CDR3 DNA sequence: TGTGCCAGCAGCGCCGGACAGGGGGCGAGAGCTTTCTTT.

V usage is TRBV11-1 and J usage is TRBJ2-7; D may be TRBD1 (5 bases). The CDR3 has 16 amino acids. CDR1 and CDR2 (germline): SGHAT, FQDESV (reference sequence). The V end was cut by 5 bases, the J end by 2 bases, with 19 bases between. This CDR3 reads CASSPYRTRSPYEQYF. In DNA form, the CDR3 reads TGTGCCAGCAGCCCGTACAGGACCCGTTCGCCCTACGAGCAGTACTTC.

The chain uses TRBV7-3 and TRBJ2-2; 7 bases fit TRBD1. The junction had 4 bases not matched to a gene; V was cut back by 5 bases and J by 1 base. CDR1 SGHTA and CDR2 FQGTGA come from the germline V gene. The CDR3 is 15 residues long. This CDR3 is CASSKGQVNTGELFF. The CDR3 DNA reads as TGTGCCAGCAGCAAAGGACAGGTGAACACCGGGGAGCTGTTTTTT.

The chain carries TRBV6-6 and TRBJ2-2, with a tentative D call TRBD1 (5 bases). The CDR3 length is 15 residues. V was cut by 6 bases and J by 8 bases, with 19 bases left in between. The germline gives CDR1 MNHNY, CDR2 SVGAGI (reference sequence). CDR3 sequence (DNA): TGTGCCAGCAGCCCTACCGACAGTCGGGCAGGGGAGCTGTTTTTT. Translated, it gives CASSPTDSRAGELFF.

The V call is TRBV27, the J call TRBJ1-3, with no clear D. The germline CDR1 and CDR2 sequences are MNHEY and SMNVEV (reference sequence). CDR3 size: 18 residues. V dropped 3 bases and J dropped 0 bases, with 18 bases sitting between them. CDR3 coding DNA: TGTGCCAGCAGTTTTAAACTGGTTAGTCCATTCTCTGGAAACACCATATATTTT. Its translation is CASSFKLVSPFSGNTIYF.

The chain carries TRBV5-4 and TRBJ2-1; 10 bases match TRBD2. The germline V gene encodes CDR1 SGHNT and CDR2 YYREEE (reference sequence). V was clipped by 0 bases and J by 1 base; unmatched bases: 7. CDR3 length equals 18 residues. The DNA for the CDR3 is TGTGCCAGCAGCTTGGGAGGGACTAGCGCCTATTCCTACAATGAGCAGTTCTTC. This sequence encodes CASSLGGTSAYSYNEQFF.

The CDR3 protein is CASSPRTGAYEQYF. In nucleotides, the CDR3 is TGTGCCAGCAGCCCACGGACAGGAGCCTACGAGCAGTACTTC. The chain uses TRBV14 and TRBJ2-7; 7 positions agree with TRBD1. After removal of 4 bases from V and 2 bases from J, the junction contained 5 bases not matched to a gene. This CDR3 is 14 amino acids long. In germline, CDR1 is SGHDN, CDR2 FVKESK.

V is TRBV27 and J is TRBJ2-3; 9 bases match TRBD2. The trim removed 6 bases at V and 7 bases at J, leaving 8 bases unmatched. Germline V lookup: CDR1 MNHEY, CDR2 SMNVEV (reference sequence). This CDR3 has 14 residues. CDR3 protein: CASRGLAGGNTQYF. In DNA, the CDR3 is TGTGCCAGCAGGGGACTAGCAGGAGGGAATACGCAGTATTTT.

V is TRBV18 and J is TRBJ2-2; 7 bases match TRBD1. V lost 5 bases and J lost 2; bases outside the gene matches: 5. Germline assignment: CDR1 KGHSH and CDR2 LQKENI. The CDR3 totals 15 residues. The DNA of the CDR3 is TGTGCCAGCTCATCGGGACAGCTAAACACCGGGGAGCTGTTTTTT. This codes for CASSSGQLNTGELFF.

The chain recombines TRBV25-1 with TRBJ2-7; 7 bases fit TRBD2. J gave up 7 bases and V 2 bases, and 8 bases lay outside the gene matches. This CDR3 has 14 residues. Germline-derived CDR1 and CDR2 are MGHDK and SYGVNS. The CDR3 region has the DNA TGTGCCAGCAGTGAAACTAGCGCCCGGCGGGAGCAGTACTTC. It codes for CASSETSARREQYF.